This TCR beta chain is drawn from a study of T cells after yellow fever vaccination. Trimming at V came to 2 bases and at J to 4 bases, leaving 3 bases not matched to a gene. Germline lookup yields CDR1 MNHNS and CDR2 SASEGT. The CDR3 covers 15 residues. TCRdb reanalysed the 5' RACE reads using MiXCR and keeps one entry per CDR3 protein. The sample carries fewer than 350,000 distinct CDR3 sequences, more than 8.5% recorded once. Findings and caveats of the study: The secondary T-cell response peaked on day 5, not day 15, but was weaker.

This clonotype was detected many times. As yet, its antigen is unknown. The sample consisted of PBMCs, taken on the day of the first yellow fever vaccination. The source is a man aged 18 to 30 who received the YFV17D yellow fever vaccine. The chain couples TRBV6-1 to TRBJ2-5; 11 bases are shared with TRBD2. The CDR3 protein is CASSELAGGPETQYF. The CDR3 DNA is TGTGCCAGCAGTGAATTAGCGGGGGGGCCAGAGACCCAGTACTTC.